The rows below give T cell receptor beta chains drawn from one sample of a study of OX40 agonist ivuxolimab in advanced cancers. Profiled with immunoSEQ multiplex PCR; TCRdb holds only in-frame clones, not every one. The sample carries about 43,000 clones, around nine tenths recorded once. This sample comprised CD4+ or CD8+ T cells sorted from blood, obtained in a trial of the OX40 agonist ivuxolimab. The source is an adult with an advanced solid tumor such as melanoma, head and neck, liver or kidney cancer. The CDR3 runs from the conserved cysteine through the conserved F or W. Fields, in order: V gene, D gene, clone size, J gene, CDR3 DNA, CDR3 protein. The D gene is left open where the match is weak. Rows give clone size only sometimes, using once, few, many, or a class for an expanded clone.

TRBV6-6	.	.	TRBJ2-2	TGTGCCAGCAGTTCCTCCTACGGTACCGGGGAGCTGTTTTTT	CASSSSYGTGELFF
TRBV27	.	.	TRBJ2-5	TGTGCCAGCAGCAGGACAGCCCTTCAAGAGACCCAGTACTTC	CASSRTALQETQYF
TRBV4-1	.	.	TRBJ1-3	TGCGCCAGCAGCCCCCGTGAGGGAACCTCTGGAAACACCATATATTTT	CASSPREGTSGNTIYF
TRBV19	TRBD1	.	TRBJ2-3	TGTGCCAGTAGTATAGCGGGACAGTTCACAGATACGCAGTATTTT	CASSIAGQFTDTQYF
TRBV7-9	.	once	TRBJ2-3	TGTGCCAGCAGCCTCAGAGGTTGGGGCACAGATACGCAGTATTTT	CASSLRGWGTDTQYF
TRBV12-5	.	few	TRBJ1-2	TGTGCTAGTGGTGCACCGGGCCCCGAATTCTATGGCTACACCTTC	CASGAPGPEFYGYTF
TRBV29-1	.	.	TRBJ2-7	TGCAGCGTTGAAGACAGGGAAACCGAGCAGTACTTC	CSVEDRETEQYF
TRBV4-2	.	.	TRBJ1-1	TGTGCCAGCAGCCAGGGACGAACAACTGAAGCTTTCTTT	CASSQGRTTEAFF
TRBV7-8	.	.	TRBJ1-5	TGTGCCAGCAGCTTAGCGCCCCAGGCCGGTCAGCCCCAGCATTTT	CASSLAPQAGQPQHF
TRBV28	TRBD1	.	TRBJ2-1	TGTGCCAGCTGGTCCTCAAACAGGGGGACCTACAATGAGCAGTTCTTC	CASWSSNRGTYNEQFF
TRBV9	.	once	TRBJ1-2	TGTGCCAGCAGCTCCCCCAGCACAGATCTTAACTATGGCTACACCTTC	CASSSPSTDLNYGYTF
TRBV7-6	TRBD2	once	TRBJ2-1	TGTGCCAGCAGCTCCGAGACTAGCATCTACAATGAGCAGTTCTTC	CASSSETSIYNEQFF
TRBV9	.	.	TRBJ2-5	TGTGCCAGCAGCGTAGTTGAAAGGGGGGAGCTAGAGACCCAGTACTTC	CASSVVERGELETQYF
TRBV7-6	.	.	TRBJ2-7	TGTGCCAGCAGCTCGGGGTGGGGTAACGGGATCTACGAGCAGTACTTC	CASSSGWGNGIYEQYF
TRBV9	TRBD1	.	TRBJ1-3	TGTGCCAGCAGCGAGGGGGCATCTGGAAACACCATATATTTT	CASSEGASGNTIYF
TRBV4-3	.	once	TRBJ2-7	TGCGCCAGCAGCCAAGATGTTCGGGCTACGGACGAGCAGTACTTC	CASSQDVRATDEQYF
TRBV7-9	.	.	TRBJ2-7	TGCGCCAGCAGCCCGTCCCCGGACAGTCTAAACTACGAGCAGTACTTC	CASSPSPDSLNYEQYF
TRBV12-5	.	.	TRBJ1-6	TGTGCTAGGGGCGACAGGTCCTATAATTCACCCCTCCACTTT	CARGDRSYNSPLHF
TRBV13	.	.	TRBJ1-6	TGTGCCAGCAGCTTAGGTCTCGCACAAGCTGCAAATTCACCCCTCCACTTT	CASSLGLAQAANSPLHF
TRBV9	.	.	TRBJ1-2	TGCGCCAGCAGCGTAGGAACAGCTAACTATGGCTACACCTTC	CASSVGTANYGYTF
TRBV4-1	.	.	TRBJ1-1	TGCGCCAGCAGCCTTCGGGCTTCCACTGAAGCTTTCTTT	CASSLRASTEAFF
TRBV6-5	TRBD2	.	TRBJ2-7	TGTGCCAGCAGTACCTCGGGGGGTAGTTCCGAGCAGTACTTC	CASSTSGGSSEQYF
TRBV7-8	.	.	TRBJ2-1	TGTGCCAGCAGCTCGACAGGAGGAGGGTCTTATGAGCAGTTCTTC	CASSSTGGGSYEQFF
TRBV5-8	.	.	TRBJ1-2	TGTGCCAGCAGCTCAATTCACTACTACTATGGCTACACCTTC	CASSSIHYYYGYTF
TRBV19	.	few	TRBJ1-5	TGTGCCAGTAGTATGATGACCGGCAATCAGCCCCAGCATTTT	CASSMMTGNQPQHF
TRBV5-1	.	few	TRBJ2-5	TGCGCCAGCAGCCCCCGACAGATTAAAGAGACCCAGTACTTC	CASSPRQIKETQYF
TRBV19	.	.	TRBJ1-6	TGTGCCAGTGCCAACCGGAGGGGCTCCTATAATTCACCCCTCCACTTT	CASANRRGSYNSPLHF
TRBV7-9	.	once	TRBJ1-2	TGTGCCAGCAGCAGTAGGGTTGGCGACACCTTC	CASSSRVGDTF
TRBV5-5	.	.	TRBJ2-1	TGTGCCAGCAGCTTGGCCCGGCAGTACGCTGAGCAGTTCTTC	CASSLARQYAEQFF
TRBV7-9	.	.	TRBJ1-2	TGTGCCAGCAGCTTAGGGACCGGGTCACCGTATGGCTACACCTTC	CASSLGTGSPYGYTF
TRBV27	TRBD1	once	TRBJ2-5	TGTGCCAGCAGTTTAGAGGGACAGGACCAAGAGACCCAGTACTTC	CASSLEGQDQETQYF
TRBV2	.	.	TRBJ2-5	TGTGCCAGCAGTACAAGTCAATGGGAATCTGGAGAGACCCAGTACTTC	CASSTSQWESGETQYF
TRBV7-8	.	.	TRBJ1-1	TGTGCCAGCAGCTCTAGGGTTACTGAAGCTTTCTTT	CASSSRVTEAFF
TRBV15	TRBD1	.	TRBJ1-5	TGTGCCACCAGCAGAACAGACAGGGATCAGCCCCAGCATTTT	CATSRTDRDQPQHF
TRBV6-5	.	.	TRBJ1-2	TGTGCCAGCAGTTACTTCGGGGGCGCCTTACCTGGCTACACCTTC	CASSYFGGALPGYTF
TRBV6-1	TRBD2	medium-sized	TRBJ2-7	TGTGCCAGCAGTGGAGGGACTAACAGCTACGAGCAGTACTTC	CASSGGTNSYEQYF
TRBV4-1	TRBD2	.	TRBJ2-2	TGCGCCAGCAGCCAAGAGATCGGGGGGTTCACCGGGGAGCTGTTTTTT	CASSQEIGGFTGELFF
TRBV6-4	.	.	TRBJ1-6	TGTGCCAGCAGTGAAGGGAATTCACCCCTCCACTTT	CASSEGNSPLHF
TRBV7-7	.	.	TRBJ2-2	TGTGCCAGCAGCTTCGGAGGAAACACCGGGGAGCTGTTTTTT	CASSFGGNTGELFF
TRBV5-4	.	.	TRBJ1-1	TGTGCCAGCAGCTTGTCTCACACTGAAGCTTTCTTT	CASSLSHTEAFF
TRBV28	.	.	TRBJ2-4	TGTGCCAGCAGTTCTTCAAACAGGGGACTAGCCAAAAACATTCAGTACTTC	CASSSSNRGLAKNIQYF
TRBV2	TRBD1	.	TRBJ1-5	TGTGCCAGCAAAAGGACAGGTGGGTCGGGTCAGCCCCAGCATTTT	CASKRTGGSGQPQHF
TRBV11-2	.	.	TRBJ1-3	TGTGCCAGCAGCTCCCTTGCCCTAAACACCATATATTTT	CASSSLALNTIYF
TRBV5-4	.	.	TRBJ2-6	TGTGCCAGCAGCTTTCACTACTCTGGGGCCAACGTCCTGACTTTC	CASSFHYSGANVLTF
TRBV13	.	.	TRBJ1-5	TGTGCCAGCAGTCGCAGGGGATACAATCAGCCCCAGCATTTT	CASSRRGYNQPQHF
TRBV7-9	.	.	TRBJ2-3	TGTGCCAGCAGCCTGTATGGGGGCCCGCAGGGGGGGCAGTATTTT	CASSLYGGPQGGQYF
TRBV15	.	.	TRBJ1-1	TGTGCCACCAGCAGAGATACTGAGAGGGGCACTGAAGCTTTCTTT	CATSRDTERGTEAFF
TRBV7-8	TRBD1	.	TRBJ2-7	TGTGCCAGCAGCTCAAGCCCGGACAGGTTCCGATACGAGCAGTACTTC	CASSSSPDRFRYEQYF
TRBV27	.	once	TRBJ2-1	TGTGCCAGCAGCCCGGGCAGGAATGAGCAGTTCTTC	CASSPGRNEQFF
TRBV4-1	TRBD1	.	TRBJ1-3	TGCGCCAGCAGCTACCTCCGGGACAGGGATGACACCATATATTTT	CASSYLRDRDDTIYF
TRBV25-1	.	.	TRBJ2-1	TGTGCCAGCAGTGTAATCCGGGGCAATGAGCAGTTCTTC	CASSVIRGNEQFF
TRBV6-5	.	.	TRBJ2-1	TGTGCCAGCAGTAACTTAGTCTGGGAGCAGTTCTTC	CASSNLVWEQFF
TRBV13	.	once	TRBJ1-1	TGTGCCAGCAGCTTAGTGGGGGTGAACACTGAAGCTTTCTTT	CASSLVGVNTEAFF
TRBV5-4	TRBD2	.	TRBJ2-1	TGTGCCAGCAGCTTGGCAGTTAGCGGGGGAAATGAGCAGTTCTTC	CASSLAVSGGNEQFF
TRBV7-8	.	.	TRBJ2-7	TGTGCCAGCAGCTTAGGTGGACAGATAAGCTACGAGCAGTACTTC	CASSLGGQISYEQYF